The sequence of this TCR beta chain was determined in a study of Ad26.COV2.S vaccination and SARS-CoV-2 variants. Across the study: By the intramuscular route, Ad26.COV2.S was given once, or twice 56 days apart.

Only in-frame clones appear in the TCRdb table, and some are missing; sequencing was by immunoSEQ multiplex PCR. The sample lists roughly 300,000 clones, 88% occurring once. Treatment reported: around 19 received Ad26.COV2.S at low or high dose, single or two shots; roughly five received placebo; per-sample allocation not given. Collection of samples fell on day 63 after the first vaccine or placebo injection. Germline CDR1 MNHEY, CDR2 SMNVEV (reference sequence). The V end was cut by 5 bases, the J end by 4 bases, with 11 bases between. The CDR3 loop spans 13 amino acids. The chain is built from TRBV27 and TRBJ1-2; D perhaps matches TRBD1 (6 bases). Sample: peripheral blood, taken in a trial of Ad26.COV2.S vaccine versus placebo. The source of this sequence is a person aged 18-60 years who received the Ad26.COV2.S COVID-19 vaccine or a placebo. CDR3 DNA sequence: TGTGCCAGCAGTCTAGACAGGTCCTATGGCTACACCTTC. As protein: CASSLDRSYGYTF.